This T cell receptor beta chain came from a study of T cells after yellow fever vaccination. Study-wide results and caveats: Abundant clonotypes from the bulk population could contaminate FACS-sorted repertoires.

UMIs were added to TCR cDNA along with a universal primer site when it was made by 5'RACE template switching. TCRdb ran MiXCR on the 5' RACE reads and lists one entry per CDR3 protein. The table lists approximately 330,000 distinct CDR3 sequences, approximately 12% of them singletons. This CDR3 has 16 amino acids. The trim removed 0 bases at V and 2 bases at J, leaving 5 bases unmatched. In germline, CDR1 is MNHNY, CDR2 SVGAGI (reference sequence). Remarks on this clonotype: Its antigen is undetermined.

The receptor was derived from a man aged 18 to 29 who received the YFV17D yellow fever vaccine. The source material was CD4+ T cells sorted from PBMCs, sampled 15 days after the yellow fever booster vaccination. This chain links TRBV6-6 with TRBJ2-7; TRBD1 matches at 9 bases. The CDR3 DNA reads TGTGCCAGCAGTTACTCGCGTGGGACAGGGACCTACGAGCAGTACTTC. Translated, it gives CASSYSRGTGTYEQYF.